The sequence of this T cell receptor (beta chain) was determined in a study of identical twins. Each cDNA held unique molecular identifiers, and template switching gave it a universal primer site. One entry per CDR3 protein, called by TCRdb with MiXCR from the 5' RACE reads. The data contain under 300,000 distinct CDR3 sequences, around 15% of them singletons. J gave up 7 bases and V 4 bases, and 15 bases lay outside the gene matches. This CDR3 comprises 16 residues. The germline gives CDR1 DFQATT, CDR2 SNEGSKA (reference sequence). Sequencing was done on a sample of memory (CD45RO+) T cells sorted from blood. The chain combines TRBV20-1 with TRBJ2-1; 8 nucleotides align to TRBD2. This receptor was identified in a woman aged 18 to 35 in good health. The CDR3 loop reads CSANPSAGGTWNEQFF. The DNA for the CDR3 is TGCAGTGCTAACCCCTCGGCGGGGGGCACTTGGAATGAGCAGTTCTTC.